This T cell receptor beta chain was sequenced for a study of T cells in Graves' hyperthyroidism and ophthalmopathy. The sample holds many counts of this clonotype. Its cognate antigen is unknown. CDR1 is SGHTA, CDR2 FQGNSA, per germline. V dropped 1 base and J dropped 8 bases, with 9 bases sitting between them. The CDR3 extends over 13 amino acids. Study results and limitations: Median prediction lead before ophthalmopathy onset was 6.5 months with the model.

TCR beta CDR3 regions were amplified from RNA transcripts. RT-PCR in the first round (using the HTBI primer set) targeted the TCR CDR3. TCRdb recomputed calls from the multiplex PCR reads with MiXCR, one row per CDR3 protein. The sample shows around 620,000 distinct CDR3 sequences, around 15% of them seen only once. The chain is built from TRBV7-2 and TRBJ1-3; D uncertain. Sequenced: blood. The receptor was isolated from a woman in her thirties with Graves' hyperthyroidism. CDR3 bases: TGTGCCAGCAGCTTAGAAGCGGGGTACACCATATATTTT. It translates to CASSLEAGYTIYF.